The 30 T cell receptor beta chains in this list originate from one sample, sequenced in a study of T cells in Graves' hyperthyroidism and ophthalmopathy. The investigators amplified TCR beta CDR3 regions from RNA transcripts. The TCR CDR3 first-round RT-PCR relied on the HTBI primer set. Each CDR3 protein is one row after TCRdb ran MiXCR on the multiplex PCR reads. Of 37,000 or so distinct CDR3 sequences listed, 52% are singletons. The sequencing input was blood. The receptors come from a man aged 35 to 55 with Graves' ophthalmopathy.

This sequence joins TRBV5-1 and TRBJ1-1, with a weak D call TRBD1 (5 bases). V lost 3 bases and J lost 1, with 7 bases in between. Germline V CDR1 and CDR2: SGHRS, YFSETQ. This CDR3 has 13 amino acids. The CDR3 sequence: CASSWGGNTEAFF. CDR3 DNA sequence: TGCGCCAGCAGCTGGGGGGGGAACACTGAAGCTTTCTTT.

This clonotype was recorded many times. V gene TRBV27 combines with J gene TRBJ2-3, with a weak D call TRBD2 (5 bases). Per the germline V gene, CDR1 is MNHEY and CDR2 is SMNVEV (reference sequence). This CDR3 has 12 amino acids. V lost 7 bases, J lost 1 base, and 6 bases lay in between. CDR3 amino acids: CASIGGTDTQYF. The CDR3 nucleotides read TGTGCCAGCATCGGGGGCACAGATACGCAGTATTTT.

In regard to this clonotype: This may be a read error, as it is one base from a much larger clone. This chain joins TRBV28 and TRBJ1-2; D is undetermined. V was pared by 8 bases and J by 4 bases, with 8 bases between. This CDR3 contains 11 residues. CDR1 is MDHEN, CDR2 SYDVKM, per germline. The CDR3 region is CASGEVYGYTF. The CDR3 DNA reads TGTGCCAGCGGGGAAGTCTATGGCTACACCTTC.

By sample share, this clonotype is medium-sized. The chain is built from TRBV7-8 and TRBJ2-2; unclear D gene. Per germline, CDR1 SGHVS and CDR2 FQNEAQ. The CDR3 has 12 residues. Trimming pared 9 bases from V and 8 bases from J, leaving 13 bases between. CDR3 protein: CASVSRGGELFF. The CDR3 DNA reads TGTGCCAGTGTCAGCAGAGGTGGGGAGCTGTTTTTT. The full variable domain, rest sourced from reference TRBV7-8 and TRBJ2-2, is GAGVSQSPRYKVAKRGQDVALRCDPISGHVSLFWYQQALGQGPEFLTYFQNEAQLDKSGLPSDRFFAERPEGSVSTLKIQRTQQEDSAVYLCASVSRGGELFFGEGSRLTVL.

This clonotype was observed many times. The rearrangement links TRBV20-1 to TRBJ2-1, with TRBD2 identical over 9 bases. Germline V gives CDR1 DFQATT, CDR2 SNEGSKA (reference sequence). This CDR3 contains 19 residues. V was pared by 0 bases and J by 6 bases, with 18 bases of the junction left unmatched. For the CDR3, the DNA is TGCAGTGCTAGAGATCCGGGAGGGTCGCCGGGACTAGCTGTCAATGAGCAGTTCTTC. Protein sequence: CSARDPGGSPGLAVNEQFF.

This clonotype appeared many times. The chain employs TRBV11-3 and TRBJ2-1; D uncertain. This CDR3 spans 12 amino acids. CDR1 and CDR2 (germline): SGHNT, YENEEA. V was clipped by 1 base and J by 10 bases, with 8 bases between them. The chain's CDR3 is CASSLVSHEQFF. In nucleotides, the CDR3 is TGTGCCAGCAGCTTAGTTTCGCACGAGCAGTTCTTC.

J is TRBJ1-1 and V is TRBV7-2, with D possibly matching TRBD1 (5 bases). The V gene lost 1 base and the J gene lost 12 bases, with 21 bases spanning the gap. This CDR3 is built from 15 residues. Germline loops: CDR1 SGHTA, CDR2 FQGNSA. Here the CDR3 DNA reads TGTGCCAGCAGCTTAGACCCTGGGGCCAACGTCCTGACTTTCTTT. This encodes CASSLDPGANVLTFF.

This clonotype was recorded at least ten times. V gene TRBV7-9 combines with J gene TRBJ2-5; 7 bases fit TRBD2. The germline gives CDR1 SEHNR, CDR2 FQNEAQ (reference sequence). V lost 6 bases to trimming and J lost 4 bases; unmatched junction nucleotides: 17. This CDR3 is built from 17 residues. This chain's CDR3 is CASSFYGSRGVLETQYF. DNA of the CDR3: TGTGCCAGCAGTTTTTACGGCTCACGGGGGGTATTAGAGACCCAGTACTTC.

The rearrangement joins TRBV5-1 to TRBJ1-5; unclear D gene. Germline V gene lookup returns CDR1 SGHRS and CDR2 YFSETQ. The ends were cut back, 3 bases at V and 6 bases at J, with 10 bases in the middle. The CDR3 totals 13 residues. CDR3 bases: TGCGCCAGCAGCTATCTAACCGGTCAGCCCCAGCATTTT. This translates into CASSYLTGQPQHF.

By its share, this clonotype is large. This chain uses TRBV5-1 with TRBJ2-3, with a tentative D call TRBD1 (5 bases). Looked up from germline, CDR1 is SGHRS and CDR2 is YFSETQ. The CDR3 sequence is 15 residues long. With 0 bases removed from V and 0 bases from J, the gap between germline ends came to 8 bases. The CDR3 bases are TGCGCCAGCAGCTTGGAGGGGATAAGCACAGATACGCAGTATTTT. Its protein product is CASSLEGISTDTQYF.

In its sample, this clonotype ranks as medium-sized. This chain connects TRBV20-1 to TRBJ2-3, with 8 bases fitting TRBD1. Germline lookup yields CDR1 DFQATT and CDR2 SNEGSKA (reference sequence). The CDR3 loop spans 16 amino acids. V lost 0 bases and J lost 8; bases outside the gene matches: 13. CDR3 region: CSARDPGQGGSGTQYF. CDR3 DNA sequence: TGCAGTGCTAGAGATCCCGGACAGGGCGGCAGTGGTACGCAGTATTTT.

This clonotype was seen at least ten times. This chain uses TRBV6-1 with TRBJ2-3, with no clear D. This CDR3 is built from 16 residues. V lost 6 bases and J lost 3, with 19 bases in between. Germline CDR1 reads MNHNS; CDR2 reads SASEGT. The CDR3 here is CASRDAQRTITDTQYF. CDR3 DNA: TGTGCCAGCAGAGACGCGCAGAGGACCATAACAGATACGCAGTATTTT.

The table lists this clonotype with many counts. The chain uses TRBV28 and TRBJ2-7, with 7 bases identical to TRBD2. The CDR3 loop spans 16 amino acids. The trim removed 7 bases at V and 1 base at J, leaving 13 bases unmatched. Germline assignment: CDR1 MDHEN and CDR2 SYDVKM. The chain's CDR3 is CASTPLSGPFSYEQYF. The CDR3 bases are TGTGCCAGCACCCCTCTTAGCGGGCCGTTTTCCTACGAGCAGTACTTC.

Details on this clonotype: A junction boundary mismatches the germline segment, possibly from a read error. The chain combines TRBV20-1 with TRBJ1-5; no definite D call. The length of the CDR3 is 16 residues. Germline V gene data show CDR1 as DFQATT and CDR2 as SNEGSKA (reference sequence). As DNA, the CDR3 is TGCAGTGCTAGTACCTCAGCGGGGATAAACAATGAGCCCCAGCATTTT. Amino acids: CSASTSAGINNEPQHF.

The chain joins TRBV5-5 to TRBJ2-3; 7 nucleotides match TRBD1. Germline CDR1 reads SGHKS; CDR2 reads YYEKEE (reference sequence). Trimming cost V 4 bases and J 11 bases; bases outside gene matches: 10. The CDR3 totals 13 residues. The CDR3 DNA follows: TGTGCCAGCAGCGCAACACAGGGGAGTGGGCAGTATTTT. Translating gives CASSATQGSGQYF.

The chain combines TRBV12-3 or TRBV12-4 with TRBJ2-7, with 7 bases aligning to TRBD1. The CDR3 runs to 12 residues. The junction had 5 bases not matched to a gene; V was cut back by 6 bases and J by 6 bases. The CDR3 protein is CASRETGSEQYF. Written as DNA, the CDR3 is TGTGCCAGCAGAGAGACAGGGAGCGAGCAGTACTTC.

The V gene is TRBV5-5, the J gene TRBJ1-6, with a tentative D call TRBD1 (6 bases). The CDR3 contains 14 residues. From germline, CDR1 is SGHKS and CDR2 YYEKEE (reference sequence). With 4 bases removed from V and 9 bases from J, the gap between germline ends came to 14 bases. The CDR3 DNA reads TGTGCCAGCAGCCTGGTAGGGGGGCGTTCACCCCTCCACTTT. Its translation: CASSLVGGRSPLHF.

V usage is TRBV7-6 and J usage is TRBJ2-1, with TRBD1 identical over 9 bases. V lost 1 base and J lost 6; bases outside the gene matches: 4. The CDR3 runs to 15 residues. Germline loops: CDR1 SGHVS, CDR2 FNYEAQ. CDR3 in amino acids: CASSLGDRAGNEQFF. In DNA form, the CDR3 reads TGTGCCAGCAGCTTAGGGGACAGGGCGGGCAATGAGCAGTTCTTC.

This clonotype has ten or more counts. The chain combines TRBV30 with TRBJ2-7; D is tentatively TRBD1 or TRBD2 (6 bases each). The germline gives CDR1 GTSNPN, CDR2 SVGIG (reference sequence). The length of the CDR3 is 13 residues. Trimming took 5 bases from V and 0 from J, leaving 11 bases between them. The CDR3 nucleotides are TGTGCCTGGGGAGGGGGGAACTCCTACGAGCAGTACTTC. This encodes CAWGGGNSYEQYF.

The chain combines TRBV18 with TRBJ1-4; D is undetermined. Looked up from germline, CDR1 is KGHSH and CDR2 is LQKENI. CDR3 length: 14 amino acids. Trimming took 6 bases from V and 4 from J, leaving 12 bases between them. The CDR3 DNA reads TGTGCCAGCTCCCCCCTTTCAGTTAATGAAAAACTGTTTTTT. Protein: CASSPLSVNEKLFF.

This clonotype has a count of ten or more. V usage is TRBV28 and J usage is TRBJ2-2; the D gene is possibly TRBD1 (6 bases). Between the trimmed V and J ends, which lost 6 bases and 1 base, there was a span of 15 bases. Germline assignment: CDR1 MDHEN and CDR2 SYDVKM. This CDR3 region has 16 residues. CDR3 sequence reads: CASSLPRTVNTGELFF. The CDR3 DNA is TGTGCCAGCAGCCTCCCCAGGACAGTGAACACCGGGGAGCTGTTTTTT.

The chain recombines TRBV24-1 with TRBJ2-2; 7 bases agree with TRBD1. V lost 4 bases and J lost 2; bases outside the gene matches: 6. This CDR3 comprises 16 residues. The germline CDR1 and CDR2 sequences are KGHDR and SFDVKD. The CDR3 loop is CATSDPGTVNTGELFF. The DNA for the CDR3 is TGTGCCACCAGTGACCCCGGGACAGTAAACACCGGGGAGCTGTTTTTT.

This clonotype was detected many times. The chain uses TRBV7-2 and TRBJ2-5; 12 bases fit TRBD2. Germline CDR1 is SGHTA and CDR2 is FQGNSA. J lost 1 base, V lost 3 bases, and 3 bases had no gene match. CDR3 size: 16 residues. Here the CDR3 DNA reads TGTGCCAGCAGCTTCCCTAGCGGGGGGGTCCAAGAGACCCAGTACTTC. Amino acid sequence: CASSFPSGGVQETQYF. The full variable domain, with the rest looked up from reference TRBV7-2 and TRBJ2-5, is GAGVSQSPSNKVTEKGKDVELRCDPISGHTALYWYRQSLGQGLEFLIYFQGNSAPDKSGLPSDRFSAERTGGSVSTLTIQRTQQEDSAVYLCASSFPSGGVQETQYFGPGTRLLVL.

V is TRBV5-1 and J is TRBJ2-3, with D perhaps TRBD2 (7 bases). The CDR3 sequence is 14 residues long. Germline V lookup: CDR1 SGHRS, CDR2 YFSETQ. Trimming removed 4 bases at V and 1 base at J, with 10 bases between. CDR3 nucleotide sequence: TGCGCCAGCAGCCGGGGGGCACGCACAGATACGCAGTATTTT. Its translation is CASSRGARTDTQYF. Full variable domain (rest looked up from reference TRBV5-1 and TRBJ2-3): KAGVTQTPRYLIKTRGQQVTLSCSPISGHRSVSWYQQTPGQGLQFLFEYFSETQRNKGNFPGRFSGRQFSNSRSEMNVSTLELGDSALYLCASSRGARTDTQYFGPGTRLTVL.

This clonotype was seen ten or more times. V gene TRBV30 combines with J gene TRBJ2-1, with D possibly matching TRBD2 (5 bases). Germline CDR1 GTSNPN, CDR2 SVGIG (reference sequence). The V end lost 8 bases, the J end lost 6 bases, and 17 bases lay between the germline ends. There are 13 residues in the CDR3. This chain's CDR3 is CALSPRGINEQFF. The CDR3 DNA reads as TGTGCCCTGAGCCCCCGGGGTATCAATGAGCAGTTCTTC.

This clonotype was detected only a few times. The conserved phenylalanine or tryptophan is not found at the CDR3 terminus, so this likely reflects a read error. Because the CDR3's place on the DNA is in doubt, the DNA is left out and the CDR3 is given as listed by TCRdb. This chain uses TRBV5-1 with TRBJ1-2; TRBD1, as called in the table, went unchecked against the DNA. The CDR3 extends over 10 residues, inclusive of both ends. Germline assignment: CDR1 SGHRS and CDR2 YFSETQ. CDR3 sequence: CASSATRDTL.

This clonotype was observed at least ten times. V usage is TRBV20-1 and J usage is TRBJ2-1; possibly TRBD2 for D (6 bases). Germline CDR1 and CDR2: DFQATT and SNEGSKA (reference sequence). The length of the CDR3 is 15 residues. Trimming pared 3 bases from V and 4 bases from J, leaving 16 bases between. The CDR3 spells CSARQTGTGYNEQFF. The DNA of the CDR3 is TGCAGTGCTAGGCAGACCGGGACTGGGTACAATGAGCAGTTCTTC.

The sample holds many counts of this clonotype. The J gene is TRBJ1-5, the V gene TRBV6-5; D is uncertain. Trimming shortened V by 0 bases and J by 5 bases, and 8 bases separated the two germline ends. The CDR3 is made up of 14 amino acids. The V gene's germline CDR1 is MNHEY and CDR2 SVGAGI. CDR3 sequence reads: CASSYSGRDQPQHF. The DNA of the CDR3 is TGTGCCAGCAGTTACTCGGGAAGGGATCAGCCCCAGCATTTT.

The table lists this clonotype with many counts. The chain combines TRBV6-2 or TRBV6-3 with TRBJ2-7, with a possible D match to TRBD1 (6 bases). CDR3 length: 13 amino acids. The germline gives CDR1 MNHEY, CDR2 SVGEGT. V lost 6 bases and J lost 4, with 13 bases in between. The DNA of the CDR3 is TGTGCCAGCAGAACAGGGAATAGGTACGAGCAGTACTTC. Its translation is CASRTGNRYEQYF.

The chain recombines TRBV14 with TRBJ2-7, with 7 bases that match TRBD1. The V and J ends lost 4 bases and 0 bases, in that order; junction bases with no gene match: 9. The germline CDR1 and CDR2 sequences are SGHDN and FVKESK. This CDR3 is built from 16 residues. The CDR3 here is CASSPIGGPTSYEQYF. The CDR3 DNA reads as TGTGCCAGCAGCCCTATAGGGGGCCCTACCTCCTACGAGCAGTACTTC.